This TCR beta chain is from a study of blood T cell repertoires in COVID-19. Overall study context: Sites across the United States, Italy and Spain contributed samples from acute and convalescent COVID-19. The cDNA or gDNA used as material had been derived from T cells, B-cell-depleted T cells, or PBMCs.

The authors' processing: The assay estimated nucleated cells by amplifying reference gene primers. The data were produced by immunoSEQ multiplex PCR, yet TCRdb's version contains in-frame clones alone and is incomplete. V, J and clone size are taken as reported in that table, and D and trimming were inferred from the DNA itself. The sample lists under 300,000 clones, around 88% occurring once. The germline CDR1 and CDR2 sequences are PRHDT and FYEKMQ (reference sequence). Trimming took 4 bases from V and 3 from J, leaving 22 bases between them. This CDR3 comprises 17 residues. V is TRBV13 and J is TRBJ2-7; TRBD2 might be the D (6 bases). The receptor was isolated from an elderly man with acute or convalescent COVID-19. The sample taken for sequencing was peripheral blood. CDR3 sequence (DNA): TGTGCCAGCAGCTCACCCCTAGGGCGGGGAAAGGGCTACGAGCAGTACTTC. Translation: CASSSPLGRGKGYEQYF.